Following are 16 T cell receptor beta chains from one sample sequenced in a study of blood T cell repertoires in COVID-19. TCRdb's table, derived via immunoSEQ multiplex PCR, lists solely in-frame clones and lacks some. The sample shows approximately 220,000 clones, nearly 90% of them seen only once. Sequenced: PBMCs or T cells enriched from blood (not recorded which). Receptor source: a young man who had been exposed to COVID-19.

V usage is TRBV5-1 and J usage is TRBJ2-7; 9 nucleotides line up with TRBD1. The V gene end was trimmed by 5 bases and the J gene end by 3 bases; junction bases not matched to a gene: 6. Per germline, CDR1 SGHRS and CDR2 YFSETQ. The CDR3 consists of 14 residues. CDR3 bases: TGCGCCAGCAGTGATCCGGGACAGGGCTACGAGCAGTACTTC. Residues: CASSDPGQGYEQYF. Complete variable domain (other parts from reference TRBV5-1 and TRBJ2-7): KAGVTQTPRYLIKTRGQQVTLSCSPISGHRSVSWYQQTPGQGLQFLFEYFSETQRNKGNFPGRFSGRQFSNSRSEMNVSTLELGDSALYLCASSDPGQGYEQYFGPGTRLTVT.

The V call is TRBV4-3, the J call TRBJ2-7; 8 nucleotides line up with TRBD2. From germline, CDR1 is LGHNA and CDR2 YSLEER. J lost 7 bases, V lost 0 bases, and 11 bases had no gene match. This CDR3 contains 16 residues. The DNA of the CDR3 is TGCGCCAGCAGCCAAGAGTGGGCGGGGGGAGCTCGAGAGCAGTACTTC. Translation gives CASSQEWAGGAREQYF.

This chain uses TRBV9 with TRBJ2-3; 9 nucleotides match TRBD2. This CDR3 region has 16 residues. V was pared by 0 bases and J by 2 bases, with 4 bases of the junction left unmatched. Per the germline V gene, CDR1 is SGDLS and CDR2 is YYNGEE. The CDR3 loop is CASSVALAGNTDTQYF. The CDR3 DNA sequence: TGTGCCAGCAGCGTAGCTCTAGCGGGGAACACAGATACGCAGTATTTT.

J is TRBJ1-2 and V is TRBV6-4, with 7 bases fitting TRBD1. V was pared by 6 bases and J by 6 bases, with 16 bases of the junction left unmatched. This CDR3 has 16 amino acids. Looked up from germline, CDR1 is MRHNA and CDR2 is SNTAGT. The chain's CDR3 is CASRPQGDPGLHGYTF. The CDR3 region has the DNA TGTGCCAGCAGGCCTCAGGGGGACCCCGGGCTCCATGGCTACACCTTC.

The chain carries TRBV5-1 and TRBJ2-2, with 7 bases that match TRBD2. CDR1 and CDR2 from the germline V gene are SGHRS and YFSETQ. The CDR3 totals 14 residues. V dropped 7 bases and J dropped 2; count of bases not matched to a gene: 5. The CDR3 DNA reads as TGCGCCAGCCGGGCTAGCGGAAACACCGGGGAGCTGTTTTTT. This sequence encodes CASRASGNTGELFF.

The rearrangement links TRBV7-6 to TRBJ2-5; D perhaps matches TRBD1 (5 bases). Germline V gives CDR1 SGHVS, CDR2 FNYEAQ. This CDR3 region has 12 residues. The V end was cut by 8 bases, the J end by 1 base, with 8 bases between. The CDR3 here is CASGAAQETQYF. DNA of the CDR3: TGTGCCAGCGGGGCGGCCCAAGAGACCCAGTACTTC.

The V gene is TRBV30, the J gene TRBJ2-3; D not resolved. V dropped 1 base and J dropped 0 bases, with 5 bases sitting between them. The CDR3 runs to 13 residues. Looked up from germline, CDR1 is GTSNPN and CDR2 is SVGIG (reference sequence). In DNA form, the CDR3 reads TGTGCCTGGAGTGGGAGCAGCACAGATACGCAGTATTTT. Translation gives CAWSGSSTDTQYF.

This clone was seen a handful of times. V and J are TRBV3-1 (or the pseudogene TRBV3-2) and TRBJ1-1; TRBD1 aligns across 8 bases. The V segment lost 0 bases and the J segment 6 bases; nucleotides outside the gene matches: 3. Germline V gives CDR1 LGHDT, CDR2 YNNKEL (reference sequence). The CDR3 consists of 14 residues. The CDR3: CASSQDDRGSEAFF. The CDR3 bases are TGTGCCAGCAGCCAAGATGACAGGGGTTCTGAAGCTTTCTTT.

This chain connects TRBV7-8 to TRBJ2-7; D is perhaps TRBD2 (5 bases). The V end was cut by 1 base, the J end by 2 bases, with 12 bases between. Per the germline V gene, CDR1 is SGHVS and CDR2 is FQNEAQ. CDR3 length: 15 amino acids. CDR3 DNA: TGTGCCAGCAGCTTAGACGGCGGGCCAACCTACGAGCAGTACTTC. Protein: CASSLDGGPTYEQYF.

The CDR3 region is CASRISELYGEQYF. CDR3 nucleotides: TGTGCCAGCAGGATCTCGGAGCTGTATGGCGAGCAGTACTTC. The chain combines TRBV27 with TRBJ2-7; D is undetermined. The CDR3 totals 14 residues. V gave up 6 bases and J gave up 6 bases, with 18 bases separating them. Germline V gene lookup returns CDR1 MNHEY and CDR2 SMNVEV (reference sequence).

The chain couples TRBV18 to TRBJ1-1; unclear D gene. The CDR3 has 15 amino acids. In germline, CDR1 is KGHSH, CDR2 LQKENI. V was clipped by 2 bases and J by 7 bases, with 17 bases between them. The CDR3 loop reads CASSPTQAMRGEAFF. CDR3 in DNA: TGTGCCAGCTCACCAACCCAGGCAATGCGGGGTGAAGCTTTCTTT.

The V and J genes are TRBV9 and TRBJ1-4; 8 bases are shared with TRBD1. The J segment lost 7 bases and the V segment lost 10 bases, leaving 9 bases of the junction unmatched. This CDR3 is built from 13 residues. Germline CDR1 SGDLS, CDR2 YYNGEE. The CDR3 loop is CASAGGALEKLFF. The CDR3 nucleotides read TGTGCCTCCGCAGGGGGCGCGCTTGAAAAACTGTTTTTT. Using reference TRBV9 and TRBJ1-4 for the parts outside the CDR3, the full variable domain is DSGVTQTPKHLITATGQRVTLRCSPRSGDLSVYWYQQSLDQGLQFLIQYYNGEERAKGNILERFSAQQFPDLHSELNLSSLELGDSALYFCASAGGALEKLFFGSGTQLSVL.

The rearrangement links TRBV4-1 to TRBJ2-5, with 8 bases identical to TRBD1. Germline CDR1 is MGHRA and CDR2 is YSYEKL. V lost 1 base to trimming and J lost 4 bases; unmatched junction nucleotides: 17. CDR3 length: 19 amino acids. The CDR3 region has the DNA TGCGCCAGCAGCCAAGGAAGGGATCCGCGGACAGGGATTGGAGAGACCCAGTACTTC. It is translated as CASSQGRDPRTGIGETQYF.

CDR3: CASSQYPRDYSGANVLTF. In DNA, the CDR3 is TGTGCCAGCAGCCAATATCCCAGGGACTACTCTGGGGCCAACGTCCTGACTTTC. The chain links TRBV7-9 to TRBJ2-6; 7 positions match TRBD2. The CDR3 totals 18 residues. The V gene end was trimmed by 5 bases and the J gene end by 0 bases; junction bases not matched to a gene: 10. From germline, CDR1 is SEHNR and CDR2 FQNEAQ (reference sequence).

CDR3 sequence reads: CAISEPGRGGLEDTQYF. The CDR3 DNA reads TGTGCCATCAGTGAGCCCGGGCGGGGGGGTTTAGAGGATACGCAGTATTTT. The gene calls are TRBV10-3 and TRBJ2-3, with TRBD2 identical over 9 bases. The trim removed 2 bases at V and 6 bases at J, leaving 12 bases unmatched. The CDR3 is 17 residues long. Germline CDR1 reads ENHRY; CDR2 reads SYGVKD.

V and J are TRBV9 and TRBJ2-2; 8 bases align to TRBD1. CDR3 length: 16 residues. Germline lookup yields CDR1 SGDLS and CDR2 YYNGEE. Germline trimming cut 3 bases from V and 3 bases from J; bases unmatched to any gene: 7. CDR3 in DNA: TGTGCCAGCAGCGGACTACAGGGGGGTTACACCGGGGAGCTGTTTTTT. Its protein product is CASSGLQGGYTGELFF.